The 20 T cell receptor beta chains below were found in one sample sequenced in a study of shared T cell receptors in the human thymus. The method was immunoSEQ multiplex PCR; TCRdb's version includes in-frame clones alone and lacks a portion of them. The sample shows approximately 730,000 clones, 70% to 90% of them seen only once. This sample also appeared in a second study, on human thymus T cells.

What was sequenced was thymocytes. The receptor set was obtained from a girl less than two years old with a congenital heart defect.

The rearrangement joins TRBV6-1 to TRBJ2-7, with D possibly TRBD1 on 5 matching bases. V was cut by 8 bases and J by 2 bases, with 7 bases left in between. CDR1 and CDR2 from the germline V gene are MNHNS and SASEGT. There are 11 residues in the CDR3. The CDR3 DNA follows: TGTGCCAGCCACAGGCCCTACGAGCAGTACTTC. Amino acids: CASHRPYEQYF.

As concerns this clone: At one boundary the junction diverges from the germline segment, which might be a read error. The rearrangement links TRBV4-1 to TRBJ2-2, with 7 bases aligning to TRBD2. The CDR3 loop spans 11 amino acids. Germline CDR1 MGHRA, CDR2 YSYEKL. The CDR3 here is CATRGDGELFF. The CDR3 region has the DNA TGTGCCACCCGGGGGGACGGGGAGCTGTTTTTT.

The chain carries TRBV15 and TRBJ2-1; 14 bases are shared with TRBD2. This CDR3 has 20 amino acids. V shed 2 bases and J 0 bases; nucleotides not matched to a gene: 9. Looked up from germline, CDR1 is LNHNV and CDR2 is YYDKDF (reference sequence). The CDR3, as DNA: TGTGCCACCAGCAGACTTACCGGGACTAGCGGGGGAACCTCCTACAATGAGCAGTTCTTC. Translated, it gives CATSRLTGTSGGTSYNEQFF.

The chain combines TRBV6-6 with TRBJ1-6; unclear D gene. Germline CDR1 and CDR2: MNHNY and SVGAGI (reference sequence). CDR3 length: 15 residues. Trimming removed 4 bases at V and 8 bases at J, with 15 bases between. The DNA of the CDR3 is TGTGCCAGCAGTTTTGGGCGTACCTCATATTCACCCCTCCACTTT. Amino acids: CASSFGRTSYSPLHF.

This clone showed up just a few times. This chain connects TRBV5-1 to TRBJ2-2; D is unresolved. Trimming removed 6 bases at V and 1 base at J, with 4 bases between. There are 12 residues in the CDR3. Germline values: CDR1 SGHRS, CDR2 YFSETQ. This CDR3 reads CASIKNTGELFF. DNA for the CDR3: TGCGCCAGCATAAAGAACACCGGGGAGCTGTTTTTT. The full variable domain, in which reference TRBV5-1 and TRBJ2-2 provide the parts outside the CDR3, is KAGVTQTPRYLIKTRGQQVTLSCSPISGHRSVSWYQQTPGQGLQFLFEYFSETQRNKGNFPGRFSGRQFSNSRSEMNVSTLELGDSALYLCASIKNTGELFFGEGSRLTVL.

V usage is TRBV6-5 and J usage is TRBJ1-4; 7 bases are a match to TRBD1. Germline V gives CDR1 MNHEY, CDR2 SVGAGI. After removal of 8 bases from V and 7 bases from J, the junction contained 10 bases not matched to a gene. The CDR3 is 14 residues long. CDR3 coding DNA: TGTGCCAGCGGCCGGACAGGAGAGGGTGAAAAACTGTTTTTT. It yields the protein CASGRTGEGEKLFF.

This chain's CDR3 is CASSHLYTGELFF. CDR3 in DNA: TGCGCCAGCAGCCACCTATACACCGGGGAGCTGTTTTTT. The chain uses TRBV4-1 and TRBJ2-2; D remains ambiguous. The CDR3 is 13 amino acids. V was trimmed by 3 bases and J by 3 bases, leaving 5 bases between them. Germline CDR1 reads MGHRA; CDR2 reads YSYEKL.

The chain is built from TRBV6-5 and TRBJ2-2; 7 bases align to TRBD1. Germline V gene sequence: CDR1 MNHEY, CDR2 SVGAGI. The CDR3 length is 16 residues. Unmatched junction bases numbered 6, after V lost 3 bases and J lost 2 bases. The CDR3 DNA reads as TGTGCCAGCAGTTATCCCCGACAGGGCAACACCGGGGAGCTGTTTTTT. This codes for CASSYPRQGNTGELFF.

CDR3 in DNA: TGTGCCAGCAGTGATGACAGTTCCCCCACGCGGAAGACAGTTGGAAACACCATATATTTT. This codes for CASSDDSSPTRKTVGNTIYF. The genes are TRBV2 and TRBJ1-3; D perhaps matches TRBD1 (5 bases). Germline CDR1 is SNHLY and CDR2 is FYNNEI. Trimming shortened V by 3 bases and J by 3 bases, and 27 bases separated the two germline ends. CDR3 length: 20 amino acids.

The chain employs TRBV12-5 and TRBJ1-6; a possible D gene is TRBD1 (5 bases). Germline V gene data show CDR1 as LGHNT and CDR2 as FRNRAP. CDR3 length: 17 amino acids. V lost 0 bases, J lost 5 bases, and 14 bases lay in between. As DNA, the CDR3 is TGTGCTAGTGGTTTGGTAAAGTCAGGGTCTCATAATTCACCCCTCCACTTT. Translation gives CASGLVKSGSHNSPLHF.

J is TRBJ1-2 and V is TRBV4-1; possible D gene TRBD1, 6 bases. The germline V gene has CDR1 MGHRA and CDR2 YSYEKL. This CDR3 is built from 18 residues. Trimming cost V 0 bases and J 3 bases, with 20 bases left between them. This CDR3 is CASSQDPGVEGCDYGYTF. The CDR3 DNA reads TGCGCCAGCAGCCAAGACCCAGGGGTAGAGGGTTGCGACTATGGCTACACCTTC.

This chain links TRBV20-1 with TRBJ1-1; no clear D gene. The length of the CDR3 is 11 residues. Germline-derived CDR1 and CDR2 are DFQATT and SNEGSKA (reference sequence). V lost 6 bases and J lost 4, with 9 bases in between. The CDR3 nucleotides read TGCAGTGCAAAAGAGAGCACTGAAGCTTTCTTT. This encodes CSAKESTEAFF.

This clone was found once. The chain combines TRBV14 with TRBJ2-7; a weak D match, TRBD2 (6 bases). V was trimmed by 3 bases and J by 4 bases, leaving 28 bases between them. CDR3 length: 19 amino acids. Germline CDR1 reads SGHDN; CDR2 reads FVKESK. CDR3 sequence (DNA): TGTGCCAGCAGCCATTTGAAGTCGGAGGGCAGCCCAATCCAATACGAGCAGTACTTC. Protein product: CASSHLKSEGSPIQYEQYF.

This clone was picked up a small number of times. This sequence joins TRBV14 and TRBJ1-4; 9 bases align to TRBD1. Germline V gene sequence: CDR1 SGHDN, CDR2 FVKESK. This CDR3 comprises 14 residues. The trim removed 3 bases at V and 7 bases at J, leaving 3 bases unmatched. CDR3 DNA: TGTGCCAGCAGCCAGGGACAGGGAACTGAAAAACTGTTTTTT. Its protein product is CASSQGQGTEKLFF.

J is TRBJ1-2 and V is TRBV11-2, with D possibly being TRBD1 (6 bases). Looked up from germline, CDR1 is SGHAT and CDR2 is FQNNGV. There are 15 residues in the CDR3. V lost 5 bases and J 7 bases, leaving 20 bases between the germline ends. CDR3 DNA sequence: TGTGCCAGCAGCCATCCTAGACGGGGGGGCGCTGGCTACACCTTC. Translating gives CASSHPRRGGAGYTF.

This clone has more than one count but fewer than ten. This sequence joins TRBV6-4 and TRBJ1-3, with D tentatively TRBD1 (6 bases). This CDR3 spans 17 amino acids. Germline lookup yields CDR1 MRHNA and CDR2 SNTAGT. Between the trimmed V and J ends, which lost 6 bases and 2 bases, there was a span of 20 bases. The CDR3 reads CASRINLDSQTGNTIYF. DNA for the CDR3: TGTGCCAGCAGAATTAATTTGGACAGTCAAACTGGAAACACCATATATTTT.

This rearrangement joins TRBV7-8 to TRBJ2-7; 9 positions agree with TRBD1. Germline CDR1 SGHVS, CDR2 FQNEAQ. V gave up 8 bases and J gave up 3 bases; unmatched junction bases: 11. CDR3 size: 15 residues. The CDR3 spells CASRGGQGILYEQYF. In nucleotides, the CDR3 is TGTGCCAGCCGAGGGGGACAGGGAATCCTCTACGAGCAGTACTTC.

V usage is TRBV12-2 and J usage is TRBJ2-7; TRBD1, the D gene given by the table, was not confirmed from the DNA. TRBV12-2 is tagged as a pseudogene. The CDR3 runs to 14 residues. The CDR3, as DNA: TGTGCATCCCGAGGGGGCGGGGTTGGCCACGAGCAGTACTTC. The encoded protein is CASRGGGVGHEQYF.

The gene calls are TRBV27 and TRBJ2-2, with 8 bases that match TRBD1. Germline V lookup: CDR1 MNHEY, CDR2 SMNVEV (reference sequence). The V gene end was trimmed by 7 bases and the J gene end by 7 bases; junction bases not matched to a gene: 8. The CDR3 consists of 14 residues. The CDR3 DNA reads TGTGCCAGCACCAGGACAGGGTGGGTCGGGGAGCTGTTTTTT. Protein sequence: CASTRTGWVGELFF.

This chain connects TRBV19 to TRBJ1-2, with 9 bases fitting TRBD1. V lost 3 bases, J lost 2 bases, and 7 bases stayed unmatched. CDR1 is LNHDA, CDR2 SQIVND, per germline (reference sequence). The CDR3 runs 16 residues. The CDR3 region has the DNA TGTGCCAGTAGTATTTTGGGGACAGGGAAAAACTATGGCTACACCTTC. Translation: CASSILGTGKNYGYTF.